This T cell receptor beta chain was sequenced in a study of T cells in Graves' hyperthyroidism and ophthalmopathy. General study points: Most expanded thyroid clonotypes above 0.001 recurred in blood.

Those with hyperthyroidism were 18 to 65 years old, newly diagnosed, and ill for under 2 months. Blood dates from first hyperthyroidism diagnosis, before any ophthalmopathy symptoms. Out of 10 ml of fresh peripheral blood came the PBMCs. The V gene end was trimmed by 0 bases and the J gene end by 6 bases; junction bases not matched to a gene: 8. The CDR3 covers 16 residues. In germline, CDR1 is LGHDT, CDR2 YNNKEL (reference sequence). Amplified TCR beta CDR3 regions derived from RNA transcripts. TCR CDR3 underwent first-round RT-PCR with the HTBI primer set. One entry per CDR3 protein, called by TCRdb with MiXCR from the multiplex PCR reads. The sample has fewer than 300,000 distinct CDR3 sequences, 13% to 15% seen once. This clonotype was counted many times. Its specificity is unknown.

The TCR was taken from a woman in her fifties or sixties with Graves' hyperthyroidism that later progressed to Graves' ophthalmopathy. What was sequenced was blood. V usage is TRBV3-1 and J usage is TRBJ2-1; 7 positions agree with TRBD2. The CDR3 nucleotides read TGTGCCAGCAGCCAAGAATGGCGGGAGACTGGCAATGAGCAGTTCTTC. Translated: CASSQEWRETGNEQFF.